This TCR beta chain came from a study of OX40 agonist ivuxolimab in advanced cancers. Generated by immunoSEQ multiplex PCR, the TCRdb table keeps only in-frame clones and is missing some. This table holds about 25,000 clones, about 86% found once. CDR1 and CDR2 (germline): LNHDA, SQIVND (reference sequence). The CDR3 consists of 14 residues. The trim removed 3 bases at V and 5 bases at J, leaving 3 bases unmatched. The specimen was CD4+ or CD8+ T cells sorted from blood, collected in a trial of the OX40 agonist ivuxolimab. V and J are TRBV19 and TRBJ2-1; 8 nucleotides align to TRBD2. This receptor was taken from an adult with an advanced solid tumor such as melanoma, head and neck, liver or kidney cancer. CDR3 DNA: TGTGCCAGTAGTATCGGGGGGGCCCACAATGAGCAGTTCTTC. This sequence encodes CASSIGGAHNEQFF. Looking up the rest from reference TRBV19 and TRBJ2-1 gives the full variable domain: DGGITQSPKYLFRKEGQNVTLSCEQNLNHDAMYWYRQDPGQGLRLIYYSQIVNDFQKGDIAEGYSVSREKKESFPLTVTSAQKNPTAFYLCASSIGGAHNEQFFGPGTRLTVL.